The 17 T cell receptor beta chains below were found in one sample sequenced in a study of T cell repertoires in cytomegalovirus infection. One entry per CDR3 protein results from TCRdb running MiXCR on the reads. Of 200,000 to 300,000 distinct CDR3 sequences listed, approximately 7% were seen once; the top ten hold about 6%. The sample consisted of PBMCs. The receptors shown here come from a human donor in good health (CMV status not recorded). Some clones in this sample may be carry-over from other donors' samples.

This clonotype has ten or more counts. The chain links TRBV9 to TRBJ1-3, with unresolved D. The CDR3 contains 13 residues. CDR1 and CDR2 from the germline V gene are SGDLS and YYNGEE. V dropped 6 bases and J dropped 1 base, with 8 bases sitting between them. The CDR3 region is CASTSGSGNTIYF. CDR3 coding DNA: TGTGCCAGCACTTCCGGGTCTGGAAACACCATATATTTT.

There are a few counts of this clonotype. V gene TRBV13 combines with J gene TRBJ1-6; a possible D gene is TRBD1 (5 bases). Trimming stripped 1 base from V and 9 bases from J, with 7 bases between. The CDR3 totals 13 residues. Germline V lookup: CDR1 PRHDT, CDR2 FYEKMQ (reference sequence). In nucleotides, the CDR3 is TGTGCCAGCAGCTTAGATAGGGGTTCACCCCTCCACTTT. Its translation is CASSLDRGSPLHF.

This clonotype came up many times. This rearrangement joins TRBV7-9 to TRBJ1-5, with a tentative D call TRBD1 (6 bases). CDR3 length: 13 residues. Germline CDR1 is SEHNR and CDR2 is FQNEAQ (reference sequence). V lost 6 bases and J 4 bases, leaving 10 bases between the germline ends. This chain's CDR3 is CASSKQGNQPQHF. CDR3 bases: TGTGCCAGCAGTAAACAGGGAAATCAGCCCCAGCATTTT.

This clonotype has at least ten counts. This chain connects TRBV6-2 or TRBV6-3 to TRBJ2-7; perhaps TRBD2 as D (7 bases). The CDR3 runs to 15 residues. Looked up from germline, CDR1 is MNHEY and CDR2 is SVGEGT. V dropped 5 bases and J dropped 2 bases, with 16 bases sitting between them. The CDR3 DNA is TGTGCCAGCAGTCAAAGGGGGACTAATCCCTACGAGCAGTACTTC. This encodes CASSQRGTNPYEQYF.

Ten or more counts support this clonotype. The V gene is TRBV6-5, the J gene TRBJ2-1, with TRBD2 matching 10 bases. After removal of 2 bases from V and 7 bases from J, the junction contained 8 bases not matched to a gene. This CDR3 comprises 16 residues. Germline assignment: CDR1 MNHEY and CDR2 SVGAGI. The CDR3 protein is CASSYRSRTSGNEQFF. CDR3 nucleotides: TGTGCCAGCAGTTACCGTAGTAGGACTAGCGGAAATGAGCAGTTCTTC.

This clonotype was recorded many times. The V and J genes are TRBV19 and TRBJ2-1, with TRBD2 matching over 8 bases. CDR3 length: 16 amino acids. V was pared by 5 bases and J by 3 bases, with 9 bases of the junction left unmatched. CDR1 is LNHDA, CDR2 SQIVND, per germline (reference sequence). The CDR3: CASSLGTRDFYNEQFF. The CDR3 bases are TGTGCCAGTAGTCTCGGGACTAGGGATTTCTACAATGAGCAGTTCTTC.

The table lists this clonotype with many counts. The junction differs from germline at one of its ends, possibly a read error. CDR3: CASSPQRTGGNDKLFF. The CDR3 DNA reads TGTGCCAGCAGCCCCCAGAGGACAGGAGGAAATGACAAACTGTTTTTT. The chain uses TRBV7-2 and TRBJ1-4, with 7 positions matching TRBD1. Germline CDR1 SGHTA, CDR2 FQGNSA. This CDR3 region has 16 residues.

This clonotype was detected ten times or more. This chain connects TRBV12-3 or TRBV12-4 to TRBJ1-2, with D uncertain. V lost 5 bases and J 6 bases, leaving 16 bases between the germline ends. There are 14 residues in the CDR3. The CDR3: CASSDLGEPDGYTF. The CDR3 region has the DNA TGTGCCAGCAGTGACCTTGGGGAACCCGATGGCTACACCTTC.

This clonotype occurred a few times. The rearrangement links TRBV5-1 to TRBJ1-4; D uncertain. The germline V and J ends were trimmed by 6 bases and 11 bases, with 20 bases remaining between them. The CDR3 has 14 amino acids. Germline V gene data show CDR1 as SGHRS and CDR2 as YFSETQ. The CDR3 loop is CASTASVSGGKLFF. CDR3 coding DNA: TGCGCCAGCACCGCATCCGTCTCAGGAGGGAAACTGTTTTTT. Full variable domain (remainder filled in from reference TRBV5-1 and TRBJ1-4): KAGVTQTPRYLIKTRGQQVTLSCSPISGHRSVSWYQQTPGQGLQFLFEYFSETQRNKGNFPGRFSGRQFSNSRSEMNVSTLELGDSALYLCASTASVSGGKLFFGSGTQLSVL.

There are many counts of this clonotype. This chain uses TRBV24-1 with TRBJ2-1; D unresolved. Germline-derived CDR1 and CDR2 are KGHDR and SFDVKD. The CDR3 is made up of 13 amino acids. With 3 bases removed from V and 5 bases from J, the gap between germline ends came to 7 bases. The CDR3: CATSDPNDNEQFF. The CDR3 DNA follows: TGTGCCACCAGTGATCCTAACGACAATGAGCAGTTCTTC.

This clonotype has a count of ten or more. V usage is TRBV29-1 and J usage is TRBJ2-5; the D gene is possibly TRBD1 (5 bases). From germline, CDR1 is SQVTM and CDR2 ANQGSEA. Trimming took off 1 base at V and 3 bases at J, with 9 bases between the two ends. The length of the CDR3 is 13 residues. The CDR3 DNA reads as TGCAGCGTTGAAGGCAGGGTGAAAGAGACCCAGTACTTC. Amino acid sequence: CSVEGRVKETQYF.

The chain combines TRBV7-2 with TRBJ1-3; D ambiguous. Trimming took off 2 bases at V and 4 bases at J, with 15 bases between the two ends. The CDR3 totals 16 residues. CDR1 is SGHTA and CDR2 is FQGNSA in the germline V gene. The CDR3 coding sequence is TGTGCCAGCAGCTTATCCGACCCTCGGAGAGGAAACACCATATATTTT. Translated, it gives CASSLSDPRRGNTIYF.

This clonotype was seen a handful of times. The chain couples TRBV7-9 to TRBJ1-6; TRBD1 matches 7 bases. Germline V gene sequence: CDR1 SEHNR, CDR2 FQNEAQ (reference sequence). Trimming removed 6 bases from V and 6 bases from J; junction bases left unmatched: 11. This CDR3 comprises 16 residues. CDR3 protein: CASSSNLGQINSPLHF. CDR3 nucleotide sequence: TGTGCCAGCAGTTCTAACTTGGGACAGATTAATTCACCCCTCCACTTT.

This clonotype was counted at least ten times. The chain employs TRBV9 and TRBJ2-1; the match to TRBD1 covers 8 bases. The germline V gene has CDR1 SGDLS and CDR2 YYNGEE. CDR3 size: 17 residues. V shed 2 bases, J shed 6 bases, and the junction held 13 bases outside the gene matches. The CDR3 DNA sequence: TGTGCCAGCAGCGTCGACACTACAGGGGGGCTGATCAATGAGCAGTTCTTC. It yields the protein CASSVDTTGGLINEQFF.

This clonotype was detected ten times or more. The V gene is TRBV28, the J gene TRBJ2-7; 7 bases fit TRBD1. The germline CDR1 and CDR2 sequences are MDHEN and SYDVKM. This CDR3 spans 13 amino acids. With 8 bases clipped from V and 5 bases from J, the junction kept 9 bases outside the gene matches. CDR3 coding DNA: TGTGCCAGCCTACTCGGGACAGCAAACGAGCAGTACTTC. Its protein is CASLLGTANEQYF.

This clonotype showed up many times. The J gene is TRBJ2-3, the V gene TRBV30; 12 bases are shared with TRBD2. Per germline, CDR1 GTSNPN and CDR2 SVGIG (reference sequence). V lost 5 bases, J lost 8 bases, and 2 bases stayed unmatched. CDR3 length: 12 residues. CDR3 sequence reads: CAWGGLAGTQYF. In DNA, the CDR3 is TGTGCCTGGGGGGGACTAGCGGGTACGCAGTATTTT.

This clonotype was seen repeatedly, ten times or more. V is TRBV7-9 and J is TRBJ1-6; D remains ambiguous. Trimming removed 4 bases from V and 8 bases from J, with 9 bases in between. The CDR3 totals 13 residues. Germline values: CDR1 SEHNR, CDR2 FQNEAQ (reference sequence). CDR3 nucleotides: TGTGCCAGCAGCTCCCAAGTAGATTCACCCCTCCACTTT. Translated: CASSSQVDSPLHF.